The 16 T cell receptor beta chains presented below share a single source sample, sequenced in a study of blood T cell repertoires in COVID-19. TCRdb's copy holds only in-frame clones and misses some; the assay was immunoSEQ multiplex PCR. The sample records more than 85,000 clones, around 83% being singletons. Sequencing input: peripheral blood. The origin of the receptors is a woman older than 75 with active or convalescent COVID-19.

The chain links TRBV5-1 to TRBJ1-5; D gene uncertain. CDR1 and CDR2 (germline): SGHRS, YFSETQ. Trimming shortened V by 0 bases and J by 7 bases, and 11 bases separated the two germline ends. CDR3 size: 14 residues. The CDR3 sequence: CASSLDSPNQPQHF. DNA for the CDR3: TGCGCCAGCAGCTTGGACAGCCCTAACCAGCCCCAGCATTTT.

J is TRBJ2-7 and V is TRBV6-6; no reliable D call. The CDR3 contains 12 residues. With 6 bases removed from V and 4 bases from J, the gap between germline ends came to 10 bases. In germline, CDR1 is MNHNY, CDR2 SVGAGI (reference sequence). The CDR3 sequence is CASSRNNYEQYF. CDR3 coding DNA: TGTGCCAGCAGCCGTAATAATTACGAGCAGTACTTC.

The chain combines TRBV4-2 with TRBJ2-5, with TRBD1 matching 9 bases. From germline, CDR1 is LGHNA and CDR2 YNFKEQ. This CDR3 is built from 15 residues. J was trimmed by 7 bases and V by 0 bases; bases with no gene match: 6. CDR3 sequence (DNA): TGTGCCAGCAGCCAAGAGGGACAGGGATTTGGGACCCAGTACTTC. Protein: CASSQEGQGFGTQYF.

This clone was seen many times. V gene TRBV30 combines with J gene TRBJ1-2, with a weak D call TRBD1 (5 bases). This CDR3 comprises 13 residues. CDR1 and CDR2 (germline): GTSNPN, SVGIG (reference sequence). V lost 2 bases to trimming and J lost 4 bases, with 11 bases between them. CDR3 in DNA: TGTGCCTGGAGTCGGTTCAGGGCCTATGGCTACACCTTC. Its translation is CAWSRFRAYGYTF.

The chain joins TRBV30 to TRBJ1-5; 7 bases align to TRBD1. The V and J ends lost 3 bases and 3 bases, in that order; junction bases with no gene match: 8. The CDR3 runs to 15 residues. Germline assignment: CDR1 GTSNPN and CDR2 SVGIG (reference sequence). The CDR3 reads CAWRAPGQNNQPQHF. The CDR3 region has the DNA TGTGCCTGGAGGGCCCCGGGACAGAACAATCAGCCCCAGCATTTT.

Only one count was recorded for this clone. The chain employs TRBV4-2 and TRBJ1-4, with D perhaps matching TRBD1 (5 bases). CDR3 length: 14 residues. Germline V gene data show CDR1 as LGHNA and CDR2 as YNFKEQ. Trimming stripped 4 bases from V and 8 bases from J, with 14 bases between. CDR3 nucleotides: TGTGCCAGCAGCCTGGGAGGGGCGTACGAAAAACTGTTTTTT. Amino acid sequence: CASSLGGAYEKLFF.

The chain uses TRBV19 and TRBJ1-5; a possible D gene is TRBD1 (5 bases). The CDR3 consists of 15 residues. Germline V lookup: CDR1 LNHDA, CDR2 SQIVND (reference sequence). Between the trimmed V and J ends, which lost 7 bases and 5 bases, there was a span of 18 bases. CDR3 in amino acids: CASNLAGRSDQPQHF. In DNA form, the CDR3 reads TGTGCCAGTAACCTAGCGGGACGCTCTGATCAGCCCCAGCATTTT.

The V call is TRBV5-4, the J call TRBJ2-6, with TRBD1 identical over 7 bases. The CDR3 loop spans 19 amino acids. The germline CDR1 and CDR2 sequences are SGHNT and YYREEE (reference sequence). The V segment lost 4 bases and the J segment 0 bases; nucleotides outside the gene matches: 13. CDR3 loop: CASSRQGLVQSSGANVLTF. CDR3 bases: TGTGCCAGCAGCCGACAGGGTTTGGTCCAGAGCTCTGGGGCCAACGTCCTGACTTTC.

This chain joins TRBV15 and TRBJ1-1; tentative D call: TRBD1 (5 bases). V shed 0 bases and J shed 11 bases, with 10 bases lying between them. The CDR3 loop spans 12 amino acids. Germline CDR1 is LNHNV and CDR2 is YYDKDF (reference sequence). The CDR3 is CATSRDWGGAFF. Here the CDR3 DNA reads TGTGCCACCAGCAGAGATTGGGGGGGGGCTTTCTTT.

This chain joins TRBV10-3 and TRBJ2-1, with D hard to call. Germline V lookup: CDR1 ENHRY, CDR2 SYGVKD. Trimming removed 11 bases from V and 5 bases from J, with 16 bases in between. The CDR3 covers 13 residues. For the CDR3, the DNA is TGTGCCTCCACCGAGAAGCCGGACAATGAGCAGTTCTTC. Amino acid sequence: CASTEKPDNEQFF.

The gene calls are TRBV3-1 (or the pseudogene TRBV3-2) and TRBJ2-1, with a possible D match to TRBD2 (6 bases). V was cut by 3 bases and J by 4 bases, with 16 bases left in between. The V gene's germline CDR1 is LGHDT and CDR2 YNNKEL (reference sequence). The CDR3 spans 16 residues. CDR3 coding DNA: TGTGCCAGCAGCCAGGCGGGGCTAGCGCCTTACAATGAGCAGTTCTTC. Encoded protein: CASSQAGLAPYNEQFF.

In its sample, this clone was seen a few times. The chain employs TRBV28 and TRBJ1-1, with D maybe TRBD1 (5 bases). From germline, CDR1 is MDHEN and CDR2 SYDVKM. V lost 5 bases and J 7 bases, leaving 20 bases between the germline ends. The CDR3 extends over 15 amino acids. CDR3 sequence reads: CASSLTGGAFGEAFF. The CDR3 DNA reads TGTGCCAGCAGTCTCACAGGAGGGGCGTTCGGTGAAGCTTTCTTT.

This clone was seen more than once but under ten times. The chain carries TRBV24-1 and TRBJ2-2, with D perhaps TRBD1 (6 bases). The V gene's germline CDR1 is KGHDR and CDR2 SFDVKD. The length of the CDR3 is 14 residues. The germline V and J ends were trimmed by 4 bases and 2 bases, with 7 bases remaining between them. The CDR3 loop reads CATSEGANTGELFF. The CDR3 DNA sequence: TGTGCCACCAGTGAGGGGGCCAACACCGGGGAGCTGTTTTTT.

The chain has TRBV5-1 and TRBJ1-1, with a tentative D call TRBD1 (6 bases). The CDR3 is 14 amino acids. Germline CDR1 SGHRS, CDR2 YFSETQ. Trimming left V 4 bases short and J 0 bases short, with 10 bases between. CDR3 sequence reads: CASSKDSLNTEAFF. Written as DNA, the CDR3 is TGCGCCAGCAGCAAGGACAGTTTGAACACTGAAGCTTTCTTT. The full variable domain, in which reference TRBV5-1 and TRBJ1-1 provide the parts outside the CDR3, is KAGVTQTPRYLIKTRGQQVTLSCSPISGHRSVSWYQQTPGQGLQFLFEYFSETQRNKGNFPGRFSGRQFSNSRSEMNVSTLELGDSALYLCASSKDSLNTEAFFGQGTRLTVV.

The chain joins TRBV10-2 to TRBJ2-2, with 9 bases identical to TRBD2. The CDR3 is made up of 17 amino acids. CDR1 WSHSY and CDR2 SAAADI come from the germline V gene. Unmatched junction bases numbered 10, after V lost 4 bases and J lost 4 bases. In DNA, the CDR3 is TGCGCCAGCAGTGGTGGCGGGAGGGCCGGGCGCACCGGGGAGCTGTTTTTT. This codes for CASSGGGRAGRTGELFF.

The chain couples TRBV5-1 to TRBJ1-3; TRBD1 matches at 12 bases. Germline V gives CDR1 SGHRS, CDR2 YFSETQ. V dropped 1 base and J dropped 4; count of bases not matched to a gene: 9. CDR3 length equals 18 residues. CDR3 region: CASSLLPGQGASGNTIYF. The DNA of the CDR3 is TGCGCCAGCAGCTTGTTGCCGGGACAGGGGGCTTCAGGAAACACCATATATTTT.